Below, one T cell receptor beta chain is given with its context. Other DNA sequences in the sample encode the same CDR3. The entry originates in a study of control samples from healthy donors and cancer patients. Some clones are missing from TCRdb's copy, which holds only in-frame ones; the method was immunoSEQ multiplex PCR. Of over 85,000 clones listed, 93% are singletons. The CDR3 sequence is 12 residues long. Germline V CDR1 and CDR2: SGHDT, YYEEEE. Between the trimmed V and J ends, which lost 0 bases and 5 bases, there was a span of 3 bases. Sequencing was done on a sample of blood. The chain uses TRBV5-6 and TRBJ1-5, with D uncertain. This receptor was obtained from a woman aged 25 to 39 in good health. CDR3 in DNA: TGTGCCAGCAGCTTGGGGGATCAGCCCCAGCATTTT. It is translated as CASSLGDQPQHF.